These T cell receptor beta chains were read from a single sample in a study of cytomegalovirus exposure and HLA in healthy donors. Generated by immunoSEQ multiplex PCR, the TCRdb table keeps only in-frame clones and is missing some. Altogether about 360,000 clones are present, roughly 88% being singletons, with the ten largest covering 0.65% to 0.95%. Sequencing was carried out using PBMCs. The receptors shown here come from a young woman in good health and CMV-seronegative. Both conserved end residues are part of each CDR3. The D gene is left open where the match is weak. The size field is filled for only some rows; it gives once, few, many or a size class.

>TRBV5-1|13|NA|TRBJ1-2|TRBD1
CASSDKTGDGYTF
TGCGCCAGCAGCGATAAGACAGGGGATGGCTACACCTTC
>TRBV28|14|NA|TRBJ1-1|TRBD1
CASSSRTGGYSAFF
TGTGCCAGCAGTTCTCGGACAGGGGGCTATTCAGCTTTCTTT
>TRBV11-2|17|NA|TRBJ2-7|TRBD2
CASSSRLAGYLMYEQYF
TGTGCCAGCAGCTCCCGACTAGCGGGGTACTTAATGTACGAGCAGTACTTC
>TRBV10-2|14|NA|TRBJ1-5|NA
CASSAVGAGQPQHF
TGCGCCAGCAGTGCGGTAGGGGCTGGCCAGCCCCAGCATTTT
>TRBV7-9|15|NA|TRBJ1-2|NA
CASSSPPPGNYGYTF
TGTGCCAGCAGCTCGCCCCCCCCAGGGAACTATGGCTACACCTTC
>TRBV18|15|NA|TRBJ2-1|NA
CASSYRDSSYNEQFF
TGTGCCAGCTCATATCGAGACAGCTCCTACAATGAGCAGTTCTTC
>TRBV5-1|15|NA|TRBJ1-5|TRBD1
CASSAGTGSNQPQHF
TGCGCCAGCAGCGCCGGGACAGGGAGCAATCAGCCCCAGCATTTT
>TRBV27|15|NA|TRBJ2-1|TRBD2
CASRAGGLRYNEQFF
TGTGCCAGCAGAGCGGGGGGGCTCAGGTACAATGAGCAGTTCTTC
>TRBV7-8|17|NA|TRBJ2-5|NA
CASSLRRGGGAGETQYF
TGTGCCAGCAGCCTACGAAGGGGGGGTGGCGCGGGAGAGACCCAGTACTTC
>TRBV4-2|16|NA|TRBJ1-3|NA
CASSQGAGLRGNTIYF
TGTGCCAGCAGCCAAGGAGCGGGCCTGAGAGGAAACACCATATATTTT
>TRBV10-2|16|NA|TRBJ2-7|TRBD1
CASSEGWTGINYEQYF
TGCGCCAGCAGTGAAGGATGGACAGGGATAAACTACGAGCAGTACTTC
>TRBV5-5|16|once|TRBJ2-1|TRBD2
CASSFRLAGGSDEQFF
TGTGCCAGCAGCTTCAGACTAGCGGGAGGAAGCGATGAGCAGTTCTTC
>TRBV28|13|NA|TRBJ1-1|NA
CASSFDRNTEAFF
TGTGCCAGCAGTTTTGACAGGAACACTGAAGCTTTCTTT
>TRBV9|17|NA|TRBJ1-2|TRBD1
CASSVRQGVKDPYGYTF
TGTGCCAGCAGCGTCCGACAGGGAGTAAAGGACCCCTATGGCTACACCTTC
>TRBV6-5|12|few|TRBJ2-7|NA
CASSYVPGEQYF
TGTGCCAGCAGTTACGTTCCCGGTGAGCAGTACTTC
>TRBV29-1|14|NA|TRBJ2-2|NA
CSVSRGENTGELFF
TGCAGCGTATCCAGGGGAGAGAACACCGGGGAGCTGTTTTTT
>TRBV13|17|NA|TRBJ2-3|TRBD2
CASSLGLVAGVADTQYF
TGTGCCAGCAGCTTAGGCCTAGTGGCGGGAGTGGCAGATACGCAGTATTTT
>TRBV28|12|NA|TRBJ1-2|NA
CASSSDGYGYTF
TGTGCCAGCAGTTCAGATGGCTATGGCTACACCTTC
>TRBV5-4|15|NA|TRBJ2-7|NA
CASSYGGAISYEQYF
TGTGCCAGCAGCTATGGGGGGGCCATCTCCTACGAGCAGTACTTC
>TRBV28|16|few|TRBJ2-7|NA
CASSFGLGTGLYEQYF
TGTGCCAGCAGTTTTGGTCTCGGCACTGGGCTCTACGAGCAGTACTTC
>TRBV5-6|15|NA|TRBJ1-5|NA
CASSRSVGVDQPQHF
TGTGCCAGCAGCCGATCTGTCGGAGTAGACCAGCCCCAGCATTTT
>TRBV19|13|few|TRBJ1-5|TRBD1
CASRDREGQPQHF
TGTGCCAGTAGGGACAGGGAAGGTCAGCCCCAGCATTTT
>TRBV4-1|15|NA|TRBJ1-4|NA
CASSQTLLGAEKLFF
TGCGCCAGCAGCCAAACCCTGCTGGGGGCGGAAAAACTGTTTTTT
>TRBV6-4|15|NA|TRBJ2-1|TRBD2
CASSPGLAEYNEQFF
TGTGCCAGCAGCCCGGGACTAGCGGAGTACAATGAGCAGTTCTTC
>TRBV7-9|14|NA|TRBJ1-4|TRBD1
CASSLTGEREKLFF
TGTGCCAGCAGCTTGACAGGGGAGAGGGAAAAACTGTTTTTT
>TRBV27|16|NA|TRBJ2-1|TRBD2
CASRRTGTNPYNEQFF
TGTGCCAGCAGACGAACCGGGACTAACCCCTACAATGAGCAGTTCTTC
>TRBV28|14|NA|TRBJ1-2|NA
CASSPQQGGYGYTF
TGTGCCAGCAGTCCTCAACAGGGAGGGTATGGCTACACCTTC
>TRBV2|14|NA|TRBJ1-4|TRBD1
CASTWTGGREKLFF
TGTGCCAGCACCTGGACAGGCGGGAGGGAAAAACTGTTTTTT
>TRBV7-4|15|NA|TRBJ2-5|NA
CASSLGSGSQETQYF
TGTGCCAGCAGCTTAGGATCGGGGTCCCAAGAGACCCAGTACTTC
>TRBV28|19|NA|TRBJ1-3|TRBD1
CASSLSGTGRIGSGNTIYF
TGTGCCAGCAGTTTATCTGGGACAGGGAGAATAGGCTCTGGAAACACCATATATTTT
>TRBV27|19|once|TRBJ2-3|TRBD1
CASSLSIGDRGFGRDTQYF
TGTGCCAGCAGTTTATCGATCGGGGACAGGGGTTTCGGAAGAGATACGCAGTATTTT
>TRBV30|16|NA|TRBJ2-5|TRBD2
CAWSAGLAAIQETQYF
TGTGCCTGGAGTGCTGGACTAGCGGCAATACAAGAGACCCAGTACTTC
>TRBV13|13|NA|TRBJ2-7|TRBD1
CASTRQGQYEQYF
TGTGCCAGCACCAGACAGGGTCAGTACGAGCAGTACTTC
>TRBV7-2|15|few|TRBJ2-7|TRBD2
CASSLESGRANEQYF
TGTGCCAGCAGCTTAGAGAGCGGGAGGGCCAACGAGCAGTACTTC
>TRBV27|13|NA|TRBJ2-3|NA
CASGILGGDTQYF
TGTGCCAGCGGGATCCTCGGGGGAGATACGCAGTATTTT
>TRBV7-8|13|NA|TRBJ1-2|NA
CASSRTDFYGYTF
TGTGCCAGCAGCAGGACAGATTTCTATGGCTACACCTTC
>TRBV19|14|NA|TRBJ2-7|TRBD1
CASSPRTGYGEQYF
TGTGCCAGTAGTCCGAGGACAGGGTATGGCGAGCAGTACTTC
>TRBV28|16|NA|TRBJ2-1|NA
CASSLPAGAGHNEQFF
TGTGCCAGCAGTTTACCTGCGGGGGCGGGCCACAATGAGCAGTTCTTC
>TRBV2|13|NA|TRBJ2-7|TRBD1
CATQADRVYEQYF
TGTGCCACCCAGGCGGACAGGGTTTACGAGCAGTACTTC
>TRBV5-4|15|NA|TRBJ2-1|TRBD2
CASSSKRGAKDEQFF
TGTGCCAGCAGCTCCAAGCGGGGGGCTAAGGATGAGCAGTTCTTC
>TRBV5-1|15|NA|TRBJ2-3|TRBD1
CASSLAGTDTDTQYF
TGCGCCAGCAGCTTGGCCGGGACAGACACAGATACGCAGTATTTT
>TRBV27|16|NA|TRBJ2-1|TRBD2
CASSLRASGEMHEQFF
TGTGCCAGCAGTTTAAGGGCTAGCGGGGAAATGCATGAGCAGTTCTTC